This TCR beta chain appears in the sequencing data of a study of human T cells and chemical hapten exposure. Study details: While the approximately 22-week study was under way, patients received diphenylcyclopropenone on the scalp every week. Once 0.01% DPC had been applied to the upper back by patch test, readings were taken at 6 days.

The study used a library that attached unique molecular identifiers to individual cDNA molecules. One entry per CDR3 protein results from TCRdb running MiXCR on the RACE reads. The repertoire has 150,000 to 200,000 distinct CDR3 sequences, roughly 25% of them found once; the top ten carry roughly 2.2%. Study outcomes and limitations: Versus controls, significantly more large CDR3 similarity clusters arose from expanded TCRs.

As to time point: patch test 3, about 24 weeks after DPC sensitization. Treatment in this sample: therapeutic diphenylcyclopropenone sensitization with weekly scalp DPC. The CDR3 consists of 16 residues. The J segment lost 3 bases and the V segment lost 2 bases, leaving 7 bases of the junction unmatched. The V gene's germline CDR1 is SNHLY and CDR2 FYNNEI. This clonotype appeared once. Its antigen is as yet unknown. The chain links TRBV2 to TRBJ1-5, with TRBD1 matching over 7 bases. This specimen consisted of whole blood, obtained in connection with sensitization to the hapten diphenylcyclopropenone (DPC). The clonotype comes from a woman aged 18-29 years with alopecia areata. Some clones in this sample may be carry-over from other donors' samples. The chain's CDR3 is CASSESEDRTNQPQHF. The CDR3 nucleotides read TGTGCCAGCAGTGAATCAGAGGACAGGACCAATCAGCCCCAGCATTTT.